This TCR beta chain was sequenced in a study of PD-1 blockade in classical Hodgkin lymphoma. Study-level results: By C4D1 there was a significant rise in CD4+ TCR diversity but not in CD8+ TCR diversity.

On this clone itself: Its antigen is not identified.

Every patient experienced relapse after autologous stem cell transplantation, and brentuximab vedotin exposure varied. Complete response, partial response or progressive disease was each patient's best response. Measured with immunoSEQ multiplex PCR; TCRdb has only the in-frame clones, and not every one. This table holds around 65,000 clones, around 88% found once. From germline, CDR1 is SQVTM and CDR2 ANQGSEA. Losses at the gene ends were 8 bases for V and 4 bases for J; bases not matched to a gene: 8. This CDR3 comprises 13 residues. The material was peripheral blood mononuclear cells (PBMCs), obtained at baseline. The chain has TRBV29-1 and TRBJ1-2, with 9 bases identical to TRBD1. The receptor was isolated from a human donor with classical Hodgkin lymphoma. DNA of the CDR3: TGCAGCACCGGGACAGGGTCGGGCTATGGCTACACCTTC. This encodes CSTGTGSGYGYTF.